A selection of T cell receptor beta chains follows, all from one sample in a study of regulatory T cells in long-lasting Graves disease. TCRdb ran MiXCR on the multiplex PCR reads and lists one entry per CDR3 protein. Among around 470,000 distinct CDR3 sequences listed, approximately 14% were seen once. These sequences were also reported in another study, on T cells in Graves' hyperthyroidism and ophthalmopathy.

This sample comprised peripheral blood mononuclear cells (PBMCs), obtained at new diagnosis, from a patient treated with antithyroid drugs. These TCRs come from a woman in her forties or fifties with Graves disease. Each CDR3 is given with its conserved first and last residue. Each record gives: V gene, J gene, D gene, clone size, CDR3 DNA, CDR3 protein. The D gene is left open where the match is weak. Where a row states a size, it is once, few, many or the class of an expanded clone; other rows omit it.

>TRBV6-2/TRBV6-3|TRBJ2-1|.|many
TGTGCCAGCAGTTATTTGCCAGCTTACAATGAGCAGTTCTTC
CASSYLPAYNEQFF
>TRBV3-1|TRBJ2-2|.|few
TGTGCCAGCAGCCAAGTGGAAACCGGGGAGCTGTTTTTT
CASSQVETGELFF
>TRBV6-2/TRBV6-3|TRBJ2-2|.|.
TGTGCCAGCAGGAAGCTACAGGGCGGGGGCACCGGGGAGCTGTTTTTT
CASRKLQGGGTGELFF
>TRBV29-1|TRBJ2-5|.|many
TGCAGCGTTGCGACGGAAGGAGAGACCCAGTACTTC
CSVATEGETQYF
>TRBV5-1|TRBJ2-7|.|many
TGCGCCAGCAGCTTGGCCCTAGCGCCGAGCTCCTACGAGCAGTACTTC
CASSLALAPSSYEQYF
>TRBV24-1|TRBJ2-3|.|many
TGTGCCACCAGTCAAGACAGGGAGGGCACAGATACGCAGTATTTT
CATSQDREGTDTQYF
>TRBV12-3/TRBV12-4|TRBJ2-7|TRBD2|many
TGTGCCAGCAGTTCACCTCGACTAGCGGGACGCTCCTACGAGCAGTACTTC
CASSSPRLAGRSYEQYF
>TRBV6-5|TRBJ2-1|.|few
TGTGCCAGCAGTTACTCGAAATTTCTAGCGAGGAACAATGAGCAGTTCTTC
CASSYSKFLARNNEQFF
>TRBV29-1|TRBJ2-7|.|.
TGCAGCGTTGCCTCACGACTAGGCTACGAGCAGTACTTC
CSVASRLGYEQYF
>TRBV7-2|TRBJ2-2|.|many
TGTGCCAGCAGCTTTCTAACGGCGAACACCGGGGAGCTGTTTTTT
CASSFLTANTGELFF
>TRBV19|TRBJ1-1|.|few
TGTGCCAGTAGCCAGGCCAGGAACACTGAAGCTTTCTTT
CASSQARNTEAFF
>TRBV6-2/TRBV6-3|TRBJ2-5|.|.
TGTGCCAGCAGTTACTCTACGGGAGCCTTCCTCCAAGAGACCCAGTACTTC
CASSYSTGAFLQETQYF
>TRBV7-9|TRBJ2-2|.|many
TGTGCCAGCAGCTCCTCGCGGACAGTGGGGATAAACACCGGGGAGCTGTTTTTT
CASSSSRTVGINTGELFF
>TRBV5-1|TRBJ2-1|TRBD1|many
TGCGCCAGCAGCTTGGCCAGGGACAGGGTCGAATTCTTC
CASSLARDRVEFF
>TRBV19|TRBJ2-1|TRBD2|few
TGTGCCAGTACCGAACTAGCGGGAGTTCAGAATGAGCAGTTCTTC
CASTELAGVQNEQFF
>TRBV20-1|TRBJ2-5|.|many
TGCAGTGCTAGAGTGGGACTCGCACAAGAGACCCAGTACTTC
CSARVGLAQETQYF
>TRBV20-1|TRBJ2-7|.|few
TGCAGTGCTGGCCCAACATGGAGCGACTCCTACGAGCAGTACTTC
CSAGPTWSDSYEQYF
>TRBV5-1|TRBJ2-5|.|.
TGCGCCAGCAGATTGACATCGAATACCCAAGAGACCCAGTACTTC
CASRLTSNTQETQYF
>TRBV5-1|TRBJ2-3|.|.
TGCGCCAGCAGCTTGGCTGGGGACTCCCTCACAGATACGCAGTATTTT
CASSLAGDSLTDTQYF
>TRBV30|TRBJ1-3|TRBD1|many
TGTGCCTGGAATCCCCAGGGGGGAGGAAACACCATATATTTT
CAWNPQGGGNTIYF
>TRBV5-5|TRBJ2-7|.|few
TGTGCCAGCAGCTTGGCCCGGACTTCCTACGAGCAGTACTTC
CASSLARTSYEQYF
>TRBV28|TRBJ1-1|.|few
TGTGCCAGCAGTTTATCCCTTGGGCACACTGAAGCTTTCTTT
CASSLSLGHTEAFF
>TRBV18|TRBJ2-5|.|many
TGTGCCAGCTCACCACCCAACAGGGAATCTAAAAAGACCCAGTACTTC
CASSPPNRESKKTQYF
>TRBV7-9|TRBJ2-5|.|many
TGTGCCAGCAGCTTTTCGGCACAGGGAGAGACCCAGTACTTC
CASSFSAQGETQYF
>TRBV4-1|TRBJ2-1|TRBD2|.
TGCGCCAGCAGTGGCCTAGCGGCCGTCTACAATGAGCAGTTCTTC
CASSGLAAVYNEQFF
>TRBV19|TRBJ2-5|.|few
TGTGCCAGTAGTATAGCCGGTGATATCCAAGAGACCCAGTACTTC
CASSIAGDIQETQYF
>TRBV9|TRBJ2-1|TRBD1|.
TGTGCCAGCAACAATAATCCGGGACAGGGAGGGAATGAGCAGTTCTTC
CASNNNPGQGGNEQFF
>TRBV2|TRBJ2-2|.|many
TGTGCCAGCAGCGGACGGTCTACCGGGGAGCTGTTTTTT
CASSGRSTGELFF
>TRBV9|TRBJ2-1|TRBD1|many
TGTGCCAGCAGCACCCGTAAGGGGGCCCGAAGATCCTACAATGAGCAGTTCTTC
CASSTRKGARRSYNEQFF
>TRBV5-1|TRBJ2-1|TRBD2|many
TGCGCCAGCAGCTTGACCGGGACTACGTTATTCAATGAGCAGTTCTTC
CASSLTGTTLFNEQFF
>TRBV3-1|TRBJ1-2|.|many
TGTGCCAGCAGCCAAGATATGGCAGCCTATGGCTACACCTTC
CASSQDMAAYGYTF
>TRBV9|TRBJ2-5|TRBD1|few
TGTGCCAGCAGCGCCCGTAGAGAGCCTGGAGAGGACAGGGAAGAGACCCAGTACTTC
CASSARREPGEDREETQYF
>TRBV11-1|TRBJ2-5|.|many
TGTGCCAGCAGCTTAGCGAGTTTACAAGAGACCCAGTACTTC
CASSLASLQETQYF